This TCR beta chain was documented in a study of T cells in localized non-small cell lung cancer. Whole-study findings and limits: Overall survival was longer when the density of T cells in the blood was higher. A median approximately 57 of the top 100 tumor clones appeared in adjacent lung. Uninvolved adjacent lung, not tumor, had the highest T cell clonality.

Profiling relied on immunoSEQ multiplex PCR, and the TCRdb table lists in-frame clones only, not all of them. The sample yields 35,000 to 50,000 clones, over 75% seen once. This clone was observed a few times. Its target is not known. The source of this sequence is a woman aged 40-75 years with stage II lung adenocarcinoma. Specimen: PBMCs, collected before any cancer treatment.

The chain's CDR3 is CASSFDPGTSGSTQDTQYF. CDR3 bases: TGTGCCAGCAGTTTCGATCCCGGGACTAGCGGGTCCACTCAGGATACGCAGTATTTT. V gene TRBV28 combines with J gene TRBJ2-3, with TRBD2 identical over 12 bases. Germline CDR1 is MDHEN and CDR2 is SYDVKM. V shed 3 bases and J 6 bases; nucleotides not matched to a gene: 16. The CDR3 runs to 19 residues.